The rows below give T cell receptor beta chains drawn from one sample of a study of vaccination effects on CD4 cells after COVID-19. These TCRs are of unknown antigen specificity. Produced via immunoSEQ multiplex PCR; TCRdb's table is partial and in-frame only. The top ten hold about 8% of the sample, which has some 23,000 clones, around 70% seen once. The specimen was CD4+ T cells from PBMCs cultured with SARS-CoV-2 spike peptides, collected after COVID-19 vaccination. The receptors derive from a human donor who received a COVID-19 vaccine. Both conserved end residues are part of each CDR3. D genes are given only for firm matches. A clone size is listed for some rows: how often the clone was seen (once, few, many), or a class if it is expanded.

v_gene	j_gene	abundance	d_gene	CDR3aa	CDR3nt
TRBV30	TRBJ1-2	.	TRBD1	CAWSPDRGGGYTF	TGTGCCTGGAGCCCCGACAGGGGCGGTGGCTACACCTTC
TRBV24-1	TRBJ1-5	.	.	CATSPDGQPQHF	TGTGCCACCAGTCCCGATGGTCAGCCCCAGCATTTT
TRBV18	TRBJ2-3	few	TRBD2	CASSRNPIGLAGGTDTQYF	TGTGCCAGCTCACGGAATCCGATAGGACTAGCGGGGGGCACAGATACGCAGTATTTT
TRBV7-2	TRBJ2-5	.	.	CASSLNLQETQYF	TGTGCCAGCAGCTTAAACTTACAAGAGACCCAGTACTTC
TRBV5-4	TRBJ1-3	.	TRBD1	CASSFRQGRSGNTIYF	TGTGCCAGCAGCTTCAGACAGGGCCGCTCTGGAAACACCATATATTTT
TRBV11-3	TRBJ2-1	.	.	CASSLEQGGVDNEQFF	TGTGCCAGCAGCTTAGAACAGGGAGGAGTAGACAATGAGCAGTTCTTC
TRBV2	TRBJ1-5	.	TRBD1	CASRLTGSGNQPQHF	TGTGCCAGCAGATTGACAGGGTCTGGCAATCAGCCCCAGCATTTT
TRBV3-1/TRBV3-2	TRBJ1-2	once	TRBD1	CASSAGTDALGYTF	TGTGCCAGCAGTGCCGGGACAGATGCTTTGGGCTACACCTTC
TRBV2	TRBJ2-3	.	.	CASSENGPTDTQYF	TGTGCCAGCAGTGAGAACGGACCCACAGATACGCAGTATTTT
TRBV7-8	TRBJ2-5	.	.	CASSFRLKETQYF	TGTGCCAGCAGCTTCAGGCTAAAAGAGACCCAGTACTTC
TRBV18	TRBJ2-5	.	.	CASSRSGKGETQYF	TGTGCCAGCTCTAGGTCGGGGAAGGGAGAGACCCAGTACTTC
TRBV12-3/TRBV12-4	TRBJ2-1	.	TRBD2	CASSAGVGQFF	TGTGCCAGCAGTGCGGGAGTAGGGCAGTTCTTC
TRBV11-3	TRBJ2-6	few	TRBD2	CASSPRGSAGANVLTF	TGTGCCAGCAGCCCCCGCGGGAGTGCTGGGGCCAACGTCCTGACTTTC
TRBV4-1	TRBJ1-4	.	.	CASSQVPRATNEKLFF	TGCGCCAGCAGCCAGGTTCCAAGAGCAACTAATGAAAAACTGTTTTTT
TRBV12-3/TRBV12-4	TRBJ2-3	.	.	CASRGGRTQYF	TGTGCCAGCAGGGGTGGTAGGACGCAGTATTTT
TRBV6-6	TRBJ1-1	few	.	CASRSSQGTINTEAFF	TGTGCCAGCAGATCCTCCCAGGGGACAATCAACACTGAAGCTTTCTTT
TRBV3-1/TRBV3-2	TRBJ1-6	.	.	CASSQGARSPLHF	TGTGCCAGCAGCCAGGGGGCGCGATCACCCCTCCACTTT
TRBV7-9	TRBJ2-1	.	.	CASSTQAPEQFF	TGTGCCAGCAGCACACAGGCCCCTGAGCAGTTCTTC
TRBV4-2	TRBJ2-1	.	TRBD2	CASSQASGRNIGEQFF	TGTGCCAGCAGCCAAGCTAGCGGACGAAACATTGGTGAGCAGTTCTTC
TRBV6-5	TRBJ1-3	.	.	CASNAVDTQGNTIYF	TGTGCCAGCAATGCGGTGGACACACAAGGAAACACCATATATTTT
TRBV15	TRBJ1-4	.	TRBD1	CATSRWGQINEKLFF	TGTGCCACCAGCAGATGGGGACAGATTAATGAAAAACTGTTTTTT
TRBV4-1	TRBJ1-2	.	.	CASSQAGRGGYGYTF	TGCGCCAGCAGCCAAGCGGGCCGGGGGGGCTATGGCTACACCTTC
TRBV18	TRBJ1-2	.	TRBD1	CASSPRDSRGYTF	TGTGCCAGCTCACCAAGGGACAGCCGAGGCTACACCTTC
TRBV19	TRBJ2-3	few	.	CASSVGPTRTDTQYF	TGTGCCAGTAGTGTCGGACCCACCCGCACAGATACGCAGTATTTT
TRBV11-2	TRBJ2-2	.	TRBD2	CASSLGGRATGELFF	TGTGCCAGCAGCTTAGGCGGGAGGGCGACCGGGGAGCTGTTTTTT
TRBV3-1/TRBV3-2	TRBJ1-1	.	.	CASSQVRGFTEAFF	TGTGCCAGCAGCCAAGTGCGGGGTTTCACTGAAGCTTTCTTT
TRBV4-2	TRBJ2-5	.	TRBD2	CASSQPLAGEETQYF	TGTGCCAGCAGCCAACCACTAGCGGGGGAAGAGACCCAGTACTTC
TRBV6-1	TRBJ2-3	.	TRBD2	CASSEFASGVGTDTQYF	TGTGCCAGCAGTGAATTTGCTAGCGGGGTGGGTACAGATACGCAGTATTTT
TRBV2	TRBJ2-5	.	.	CASVRDQETQYF	TGTGCCAGTGTCCGAGATCAAGAGACCCAGTACTTC
TRBV7-2	TRBJ1-4	once	TRBD1	CASSLGSGGREKLFF	TGTGCCAGCAGCTTAGGGTCAGGGGGAAGAGAAAAACTGTTTTTT
TRBV7-9	TRBJ2-3	.	.	CASSPYSTDTQYF	TGTGCCAGCAGCCCATACTCCACAGATACGCAGTATTTT